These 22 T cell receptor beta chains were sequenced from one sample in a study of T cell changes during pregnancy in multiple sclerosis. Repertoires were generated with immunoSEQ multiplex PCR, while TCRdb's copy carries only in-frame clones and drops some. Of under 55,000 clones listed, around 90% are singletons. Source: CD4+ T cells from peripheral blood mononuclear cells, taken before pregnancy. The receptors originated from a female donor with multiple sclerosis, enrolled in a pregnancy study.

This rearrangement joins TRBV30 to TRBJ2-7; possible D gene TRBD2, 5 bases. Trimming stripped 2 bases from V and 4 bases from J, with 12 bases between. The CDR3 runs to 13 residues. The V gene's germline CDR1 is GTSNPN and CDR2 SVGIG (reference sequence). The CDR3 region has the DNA TGTGCCTGGAGTCCGAAGGGAGTATACGAGCAGTACTTC. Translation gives CAWSPKGVYEQYF.

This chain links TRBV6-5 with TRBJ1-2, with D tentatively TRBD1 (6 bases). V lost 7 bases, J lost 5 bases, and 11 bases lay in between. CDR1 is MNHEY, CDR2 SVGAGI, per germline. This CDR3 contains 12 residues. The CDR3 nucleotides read TGTGCCAGCAAGATGGGGGCTTATGGCTACACCTTC. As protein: CASKMGAYGYTF.

DNA of the CDR3: TGTGCCAGCAGCGCCCCTTCACGGGGGTACAATGAGCAGTTCTTC. Its translation is CASSAPSRGYNEQFF. The rearrangement joins TRBV5-4 to TRBJ2-1; tentatively, D is TRBD2 (6 bases). Germline V gene lookup returns CDR1 SGHNT and CDR2 YYREEE (reference sequence). This CDR3 has 15 residues. V was pared by 4 bases and J by 4 bases, with 15 bases between.

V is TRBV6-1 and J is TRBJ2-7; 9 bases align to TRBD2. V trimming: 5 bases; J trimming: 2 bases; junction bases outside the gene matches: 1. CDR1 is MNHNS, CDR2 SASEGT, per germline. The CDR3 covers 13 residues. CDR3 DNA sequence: TGTGCCAGCAGTTTAGCGGGGGCCTACGAGCAGTACTTC. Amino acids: CASSLAGAYEQYF.

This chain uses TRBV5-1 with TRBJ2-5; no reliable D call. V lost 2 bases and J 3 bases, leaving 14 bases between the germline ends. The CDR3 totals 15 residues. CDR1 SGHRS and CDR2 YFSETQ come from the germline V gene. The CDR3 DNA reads TGCGCCAGCAGCTTAGTTGGAGATACCGAAGAGACCCAGTACTTC. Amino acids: CASSLVGDTEETQYF.

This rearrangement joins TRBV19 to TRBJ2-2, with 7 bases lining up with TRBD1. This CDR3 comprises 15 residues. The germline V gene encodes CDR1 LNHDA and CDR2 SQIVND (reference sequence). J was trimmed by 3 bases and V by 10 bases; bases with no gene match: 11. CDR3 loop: CAIKGPQGDTGELFF. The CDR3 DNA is TGTGCCATTAAGGGACCGCAGGGGGACACCGGGGAGCTGTTTTTT.

The CDR3 here is CASRHSPIRGLNQPQHF. DNA of the CDR3: TGTGCCAGCAGGCACTCTCCAATCAGGGGGCTCAATCAGCCCCAGCATTTT. The V and J genes are TRBV28 and TRBJ1-5; 8 nucleotides match TRBD1. This CDR3 has 17 amino acids. Trimming took 6 bases from V and 3 from J; bases not matched to a gene: 13. Per germline, CDR1 MDHEN and CDR2 SYDVKM.

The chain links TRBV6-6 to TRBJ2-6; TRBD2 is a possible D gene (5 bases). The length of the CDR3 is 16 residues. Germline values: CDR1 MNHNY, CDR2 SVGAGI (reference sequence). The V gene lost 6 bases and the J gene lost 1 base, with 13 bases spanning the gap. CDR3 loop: CASRPSRGSGANVLTF. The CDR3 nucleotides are TGTGCCAGCAGACCCTCGCGAGGGTCTGGGGCCAACGTCCTGACTTTC.

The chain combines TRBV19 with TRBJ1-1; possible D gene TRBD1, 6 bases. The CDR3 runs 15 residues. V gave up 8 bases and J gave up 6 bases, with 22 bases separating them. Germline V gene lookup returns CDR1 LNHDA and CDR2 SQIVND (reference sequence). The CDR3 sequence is CASSGNLDSSPEAFF. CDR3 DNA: TGTGCCAGTTCCGGTAATCTGGACAGCAGTCCTGAAGCTTTCTTT.

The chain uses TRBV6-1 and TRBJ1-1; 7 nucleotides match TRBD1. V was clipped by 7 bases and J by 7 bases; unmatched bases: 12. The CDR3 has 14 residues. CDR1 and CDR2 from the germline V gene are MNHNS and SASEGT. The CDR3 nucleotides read TGTGCCAGCACCAGTAGGAGAGGGGACAGTGAAGCTTTCTTT. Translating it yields CASTSRRGDSEAFF.

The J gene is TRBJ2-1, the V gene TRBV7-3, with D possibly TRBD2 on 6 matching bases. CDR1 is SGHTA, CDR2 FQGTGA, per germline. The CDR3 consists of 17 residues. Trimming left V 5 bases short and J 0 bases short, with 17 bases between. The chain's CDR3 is CASSPQRGGGSYNEQFF. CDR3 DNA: TGTGCCAGCAGCCCCCAGAGGGGAGGAGGCTCCTACAATGAGCAGTTCTTC.

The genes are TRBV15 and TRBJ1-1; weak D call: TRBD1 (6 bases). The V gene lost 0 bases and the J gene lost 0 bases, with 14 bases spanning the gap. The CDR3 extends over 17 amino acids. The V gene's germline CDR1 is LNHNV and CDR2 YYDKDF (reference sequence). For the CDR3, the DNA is TGTGCCACCAGCAGAGAGGGGGCGGGGGGGTTGAACACTGAAGCTTTCTTT. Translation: CATSREGAGGLNTEAFF. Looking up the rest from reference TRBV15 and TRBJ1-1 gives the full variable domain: DAMVIQNPRYQVTQFGKPVTLSCSQTLNHNVMYWYQQKSSQAPKLLFHYYDKDFNNEADTPDNFQSRRPNTSFCFLDIRSPGLGDTAMYLCATSREGAGGLNTEAFFGQGTRLTVV.

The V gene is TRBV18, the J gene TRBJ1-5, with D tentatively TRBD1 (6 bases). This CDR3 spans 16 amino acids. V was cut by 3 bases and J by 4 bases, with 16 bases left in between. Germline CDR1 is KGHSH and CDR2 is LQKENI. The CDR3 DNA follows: TGTGCCAGCTCACCCCGCCTCAGGGGCGGTAATCAGCCCCAGCATTTT. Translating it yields CASSPRLRGGNQPQHF. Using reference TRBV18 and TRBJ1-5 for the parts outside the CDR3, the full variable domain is NAGVMQNPRHLVRRRGQEARLRCSPMKGHSHVYWYRQLPEEGLKFMVYLQKENIIDESGMPKERFSAEFPKEGPSILRIQQVVRGDSAAYFCASSPRLRGGNQPQHFGDGTRLSIL.

CDR3 coding DNA: TGTGCCAGCAGTACCCTACAGGGAGGGGAGAACACTGAAGCTTTCTTT. As protein: CASSTLQGGENTEAFF. V is TRBV27 and J is TRBJ1-1; D is possibly TRBD1 (6 bases). Germline assignment: CDR1 MNHEY and CDR2 SMNVEV (reference sequence). Trimming pared 5 bases from V and 1 base from J, leaving 17 bases between. The CDR3 is made up of 16 amino acids.

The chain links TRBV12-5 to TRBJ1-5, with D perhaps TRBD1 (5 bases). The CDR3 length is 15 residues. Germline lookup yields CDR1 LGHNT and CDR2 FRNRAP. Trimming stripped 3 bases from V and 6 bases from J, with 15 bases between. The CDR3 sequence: CASGFSSGGGQPQHF. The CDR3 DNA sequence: TGTGCTAGTGGTTTCAGCTCGGGGGGTGGTCAGCCCCAGCATTTT.

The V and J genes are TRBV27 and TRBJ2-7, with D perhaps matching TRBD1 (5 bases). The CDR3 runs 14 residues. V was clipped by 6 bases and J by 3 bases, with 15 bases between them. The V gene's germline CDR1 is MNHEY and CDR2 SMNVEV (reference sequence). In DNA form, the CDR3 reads TGTGCCAGCAGCCGCCCAGGGCCAATCTACGAGCAGTACTTC. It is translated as CASSRPGPIYEQYF.

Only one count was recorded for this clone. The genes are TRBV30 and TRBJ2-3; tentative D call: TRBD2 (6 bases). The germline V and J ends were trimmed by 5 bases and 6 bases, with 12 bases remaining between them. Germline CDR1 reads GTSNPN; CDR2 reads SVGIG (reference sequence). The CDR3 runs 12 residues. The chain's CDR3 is CAWGRGADTQYF. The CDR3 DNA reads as TGTGCCTGGGGGCGGGGAGCGGATACGCAGTATTTT.

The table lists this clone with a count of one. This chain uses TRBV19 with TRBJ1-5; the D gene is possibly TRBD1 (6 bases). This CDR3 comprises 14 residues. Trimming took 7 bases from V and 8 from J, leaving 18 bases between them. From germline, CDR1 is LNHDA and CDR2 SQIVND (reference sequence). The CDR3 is CASKQGQGREPQHF. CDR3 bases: TGTGCCAGTAAGCAGGGGCAGGGCAGAGAGCCCCAGCATTTT.

The CDR3 spells CASSLGGPSGGRDTQYF. The CDR3 DNA reads TGCGCCAGCAGCTTGGGTGGACCTAGCGGGGGCAGGGATACGCAGTATTTT. This chain joins TRBV5-1 and TRBJ2-3; 10 bases are shared with TRBD2. Unmatched junction bases numbered 10, after V lost 0 bases and J lost 6 bases. The CDR3 has 17 residues. The V gene's germline CDR1 is SGHRS and CDR2 YFSETQ.

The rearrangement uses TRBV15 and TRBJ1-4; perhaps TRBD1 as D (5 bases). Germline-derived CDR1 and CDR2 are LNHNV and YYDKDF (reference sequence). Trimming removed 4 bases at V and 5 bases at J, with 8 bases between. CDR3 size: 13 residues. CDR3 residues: CATSKQDNEKLFF. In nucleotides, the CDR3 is TGTGCCACCAGCAAACAGGACAATGAAAAACTGTTTTTT.

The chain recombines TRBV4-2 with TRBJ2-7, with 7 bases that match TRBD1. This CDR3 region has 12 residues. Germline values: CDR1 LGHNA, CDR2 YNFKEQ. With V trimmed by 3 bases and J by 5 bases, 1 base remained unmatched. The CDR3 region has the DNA TGTGCCAGCAGCCAGGGACAGAACGAGCAGTACTTC. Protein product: CASSQGQNEQYF.

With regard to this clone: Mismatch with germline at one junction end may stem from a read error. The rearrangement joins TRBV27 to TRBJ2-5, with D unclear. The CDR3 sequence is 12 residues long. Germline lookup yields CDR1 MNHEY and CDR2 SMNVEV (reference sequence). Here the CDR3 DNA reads TGTGCCAGCAGTTTATCCTTCGAGTATTTGCACTTC. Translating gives CASSLSFEYLHF.